The rows below give T cell receptor beta chains drawn from one sample of a study of T-cell reconstitution after alpha-beta-depleted transplantation in children. TCRdb itself ran the PCR reads through MiXCR, one entry per CDR3 protein. The table lists 250,000 to 300,000 distinct CDR3 sequences, 10% of them singletons. The source material was PBMCs, sampled before TCRalphabeta/CD19-depleted stem cell transplant. The receptors were gathered from a boy less than two years old with acute myeloid leukemia, due to receive a stem cell transplant. Each CDR3 is given with its conserved first and last residue. Each record gives: clone size, V gene, J gene, D gene, CDR3 DNA, CDR3 protein. The D gene is left open where the match is weak. A row's size may be missing; if present it is once, few, many or a size class.

clone_size: few
v_call: TRBV9
j_call: TRBJ1-2
d_call: NA
cdr3_nt: TGTGCCAGCAGCGTAGCAAGTCAGGGTTTCTATGGCTACACCTTC
cdr3_aa: CASSVASQGFYGYTF

clone_size: many
v_call: TRBV7-2
j_call: TRBJ2-1
d_call: NA
cdr3_nt: TGTGCCAGCAGCTTAGACAGAGCGGGCTCCTACAATGAGCAGTTCTTC
cdr3_aa: CASSLDRAGSYNEQFF

clone_size: many
v_call: TRBV24-1
j_call: TRBJ1-2
d_call: TRBD1
cdr3_nt: TGTGCCACCAGTGCCCCCGGGACAGCTGTTAACTATGGCTACACCTTC
cdr3_aa: CATSAPGTAVNYGYTF

clone_size: many
v_call: TRBV5-1
j_call: TRBJ2-7
d_call: NA
cdr3_nt: TGCGCCAGCAGCTTGGGGGCAGGGGGGGCCTACGAGCAGTACTTC
cdr3_aa: CASSLGAGGAYEQYF

clone_size: many
v_call: TRBV7-2
j_call: TRBJ2-1
d_call: TRBD1
cdr3_nt: TGTGCCAGCAGCTTAAGTGGGACAGGGACCTACAATGAGCAGTTCTTC
cdr3_aa: CASSLSGTGTYNEQFF

clone_size: NA
v_call: TRBV24-1
j_call: TRBJ2-7
d_call: NA
cdr3_nt: TGTGCCACCAGTGACGCTAGGGGTACCTACGAGCAGTACTTC
cdr3_aa: CATSDARGTYEQYF

clone_size: many
v_call: TRBV12-3/TRBV12-4
j_call: TRBJ2-5
d_call: NA
cdr3_nt: TGTGCCAGCAGTCCGCCCTGGGAGACCCAGTACTTC
cdr3_aa: CASSPPWETQYF

clone_size: few
v_call: TRBV9
j_call: TRBJ2-4
d_call: TRBD2
cdr3_nt: TGTGCCAGCAGCCCTCTAGCGGGGGGAGCCAAAAACATTCAGTACTTC
cdr3_aa: CASSPLAGGAKNIQYF

clone_size: many
v_call: TRBV18
j_call: TRBJ2-1
d_call: TRBD2
cdr3_nt: TGTGCCAGCTCACTAAGGACTAGCGGGGCAAATGAGCAGTTCTTC
cdr3_aa: CASSLRTSGANEQFF

clone_size: many
v_call: TRBV12-3/TRBV12-4
j_call: TRBJ1-1
d_call: NA
cdr3_nt: TGTGCCAGCAGCCACAGGGAATTGCACACTGAAGCTTTCTTT
cdr3_aa: CASSHRELHTEAFF

clone_size: many
v_call: TRBV5-4
j_call: TRBJ2-5
d_call: TRBD1
cdr3_nt: TGTGCCAGCAGCTTTGGGACAGTCCAAGAGACCCAGTACTTC
cdr3_aa: CASSFGTVQETQYF

clone_size: many
v_call: TRBV6-5
j_call: TRBJ1-2
d_call: NA
cdr3_nt: TGTGCCAGCAGTTACCAGCGGGGAGGCTATGGCTACACCTTC
cdr3_aa: CASSYQRGGYGYTF

clone_size: many
v_call: TRBV28
j_call: TRBJ2-4
d_call: NA
cdr3_nt: TGTGCCAGCTCTTGGGGAAGGGAGGCCAAAAACATTCAGTACTTC
cdr3_aa: CASSWGREAKNIQYF

clone_size: many
v_call: TRBV7-2
j_call: TRBJ2-7
d_call: NA
cdr3_nt: TGTGCCAGCAGCTTAGGCCAGAACTACGAGCAGTACTTC
cdr3_aa: CASSLGQNYEQYF

clone_size: many
v_call: TRBV29-1
j_call: TRBJ1-1
d_call: NA
cdr3_nt: TGCAGCGCCAGGGATTACACTGAAGCTTTCTTT
cdr3_aa: CSARDYTEAFF

clone_size: many
v_call: TRBV25-1
j_call: TRBJ2-7
d_call: NA
cdr3_nt: TGTGCCAGCAGTGAATATATAGGAGGCCCCTACGAGCAGTACTTC
cdr3_aa: CASSEYIGGPYEQYF

clone_size: many
v_call: TRBV28
j_call: TRBJ2-5
d_call: NA
cdr3_nt: TGTGCCAGCAGGGGCAGGGTGGAGACCCAGTACTTC
cdr3_aa: CASRGRVETQYF

clone_size: NA
v_call: TRBV4-1
j_call: TRBJ2-1
d_call: NA
cdr3_nt: TGCGCCAGCAGCCAAGAGCGGGGTTGGGCTGAGCAGTTCTTC
cdr3_aa: CASSQERGWAEQFF

clone_size: many
v_call: TRBV10-3
j_call: TRBJ2-3
d_call: TRBD1
cdr3_nt: TGTGCCATCAGTGAGTCGGGACAGGGGTGGTACACAGATACGCAGTATTTT
cdr3_aa: CAISESGQGWYTDTQYF

clone_size: many
v_call: TRBV20-1
j_call: TRBJ2-1
d_call: TRBD2
cdr3_nt: TGCAGTGCTAGAGAGAGGACTAGCGGGAGGCGACAGTTCTTC
cdr3_aa: CSARERTSGRRQFF

clone_size: few
v_call: TRBV12-3/TRBV12-4
j_call: TRBJ2-7
d_call: NA
cdr3_nt: TGTGCCAGCAGACCAACAGGGAGGTACGAGCAGTACTTC
cdr3_aa: CASRPTGRYEQYF

clone_size: many
v_call: TRBV12-3/TRBV12-4
j_call: TRBJ2-1
d_call: NA
cdr3_nt: TGTGCCAGCAGTTTTGGGGGACCAGGGGACCCCTACAATGAGCAGTTCTTC
cdr3_aa: CASSFGGPGDPYNEQFF

clone_size: few
v_call: TRBV5-1
j_call: TRBJ1-6
d_call: TRBD1
cdr3_nt: TGCGCCAGCAGTGCGCGGACAGGGGGTGATTCACCCCTCCACTTT
cdr3_aa: CASSARTGGDSPLHF

clone_size: few
v_call: TRBV25-1
j_call: TRBJ1-1
d_call: TRBD1
cdr3_nt: TGTGCCAGCAGTGCCTCCGGGACAGGGTACACTGAAGCTTTCTTT
cdr3_aa: CASSASGTGYTEAFF

clone_size: many
v_call: TRBV9
j_call: TRBJ2-7
d_call: TRBD2
cdr3_nt: TGTGCCAGCAGCGTTAGCGGGGTCTCCTACGAGCAGTACTTC
cdr3_aa: CASSVSGVSYEQYF

clone_size: many
v_call: TRBV7-8
j_call: TRBJ2-6
d_call: TRBD2
cdr3_nt: TGTGCCAGCAGCTACCCCTACTATGGCCGCGGGGGGGCTTCTGGGGCCAACGTCCTGACTTTC
cdr3_aa: CASSYPYYGRGGASGANVLTF

clone_size: many
v_call: TRBV4-2
j_call: TRBJ1-4
d_call: NA
cdr3_nt: TGTGCCAGCAGCTCGATAGGGGAAAAACTGTTTTTT
cdr3_aa: CASSSIGEKLFF

clone_size: NA
v_call: TRBV20-1
j_call: TRBJ2-7
d_call: NA
cdr3_nt: TGCAGTGCTAGAGACTTAGGGCCCTTAGCCTACGAGCAGTACTTC
cdr3_aa: CSARDLGPLAYEQYF

clone_size: many
v_call: TRBV2
j_call: TRBJ2-7
d_call: NA
cdr3_nt: TGTGCCAGCAAACCCCCCCGCGGTCTCGGGGACGAGCAGTACTTC
cdr3_aa: CASKPPRGLGDEQYF

clone_size: few
v_call: TRBV7-2
j_call: TRBJ1-6
d_call: TRBD1
cdr3_nt: TGTGCCAGCAGCTGGGACAGGGCTTCACCCCTCCACTTT
cdr3_aa: CASSWDRASPLHF

clone_size: many
v_call: TRBV28
j_call: TRBJ2-4
d_call: NA
cdr3_nt: TGTGCCAGCAGTGGCTTAGGGGAGAGCAAAAACATTCAGTACTTC
cdr3_aa: CASSGLGESKNIQYF

clone_size: many
v_call: TRBV7-2
j_call: TRBJ2-3
d_call: TRBD2
cdr3_nt: TGTGCCAGCAGCTATTTTAGCGGGAGGGTAGGGGCAGATACGCAGTATTTT
cdr3_aa: CASSYFSGRVGADTQYF

clone_size: many
v_call: TRBV5-1
j_call: TRBJ2-5
d_call: NA
cdr3_nt: TGCGCCAGCAGCTTTTCCCCCAGGAAAGAGACCCAGTACTTC
cdr3_aa: CASSFSPRKETQYF

clone_size: NA
v_call: TRBV30
j_call: TRBJ2-3
d_call: TRBD2
cdr3_nt: TGTGCCTGGAGTCGACTAGCGGGACCCACAGATACGCAGTATTTT
cdr3_aa: CAWSRLAGPTDTQYF

clone_size: NA
v_call: TRBV2
j_call: TRBJ2-1
d_call: NA
cdr3_nt: TGTGCCAGCAGTGCGAGCGGCAAATTCTCCTACAATGAGCAGTTCTTC
cdr3_aa: CASSASGKFSYNEQFF

clone_size: many
v_call: TRBV20-1
j_call: TRBJ2-1
d_call: TRBD2
cdr3_nt: TGCAGTGCTAGATCGGGCCTAGCGGGAGGGACGGGGTACAATGAGCAGTTCTTC
cdr3_aa: CSARSGLAGGTGYNEQFF

clone_size: many
v_call: TRBV28
j_call: TRBJ2-2
d_call: NA
cdr3_nt: TGTGCCAGCAGTTTATGGAACACCGGGGAGCTGTTTTTT
cdr3_aa: CASSLWNTGELFF

clone_size: many
v_call: TRBV29-1
j_call: TRBJ2-1
d_call: NA
cdr3_nt: TGCAGCGTTGAAGAAGGGCAGGGGGGGAATGAGCAGTTCTTC
cdr3_aa: CSVEEGQGGNEQFF

clone_size: many
v_call: TRBV5-1
j_call: TRBJ1-5
d_call: TRBD1
cdr3_nt: TGCGCCAGCAGCTGGGACAGCAGTAACCAGCCCCAGCATTTT
cdr3_aa: CASSWDSSNQPQHF

clone_size: many
v_call: TRBV28
j_call: TRBJ2-5
d_call: NA
cdr3_nt: TGTGCCAGCAGTTTTTTCAGGGAGCTCCAAGAGACCCAGTACTTC
cdr3_aa: CASSFFRELQETQYF

clone_size: many
v_call: TRBV10-3
j_call: TRBJ2-1
d_call: NA
cdr3_nt: TGTGCCATCAGTGAGTCGGGTCCGGTGAGCTCCTACAATGAGCAGTTCTTC
cdr3_aa: CAISESGPVSSYNEQFF

clone_size: many
v_call: TRBV7-2
j_call: TRBJ1-5
d_call: NA
cdr3_nt: TGTGCCAGCAGCTTAGGAGGCCAGGGTCCCCCAAGTCAGCCCCAGCATTTT
cdr3_aa: CASSLGGQGPPSQPQHF